This T cell receptor (beta chain) came from a study of CD8+ T cells in alopecia areata. Study at large: Treated patients took oral tofacitinib at 5 to 10 mg twice daily. The protocol delivered tofacitinib for 6 to 18 months, then withdrew it for 6 months. Study-wide results and caveats: There were many expanded lesional clones persisting in scalp and blood during tofacitinib.

Investigators isolated RNA and reverse transcribed it into cDNA to act as the sequencing template. The repertoire was sequenced with immunoSEQ multiplex PCR; TCRdb's copy has only in-frame clones and lacks some. The sample has about 180,000 clones; about three fifths are singletons. About this clone itself: The antigen remains undetermined.

Treatment in this sample: oral pan-JAK inhibitor, 5-10 mg twice daily. Alopecia areata patients provided lesional scalp punch biopsies and peripheral blood, both collected for the study. The CDR3 loop spans 17 amino acids. Per germline, CDR1 LGHNA and CDR2 YNFKEQ. Trimming removed 2 bases at V and 7 bases at J, with 23 bases between. This clonotype was sampled from a human donor with alopecia areata. Material: CD4+ T cells sorted from blood, obtained at roughly week 55, from a patient treated with tofacitinib. J is TRBJ1-2 and V is TRBV4-2; D perhaps matches TRBD1 (5 bases). The DNA for the CDR3 is TGTGCCAGCAGCCAACTCCTCGGGCGGGGGAATAAGTCTGGCTACACCTTC. Its translation is CASSQLLGRGNKSGYTF.